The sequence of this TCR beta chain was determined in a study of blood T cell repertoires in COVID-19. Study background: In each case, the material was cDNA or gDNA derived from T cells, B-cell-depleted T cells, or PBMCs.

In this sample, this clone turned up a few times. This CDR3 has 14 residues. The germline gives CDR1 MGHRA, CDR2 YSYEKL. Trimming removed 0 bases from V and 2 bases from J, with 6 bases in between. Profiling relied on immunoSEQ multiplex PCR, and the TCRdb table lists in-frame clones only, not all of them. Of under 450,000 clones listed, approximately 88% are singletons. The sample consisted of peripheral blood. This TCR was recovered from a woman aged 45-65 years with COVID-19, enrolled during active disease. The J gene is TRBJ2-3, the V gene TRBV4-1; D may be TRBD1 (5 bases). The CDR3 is CASSQEGATDTQYF. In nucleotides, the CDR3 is TGCGCCAGCAGCCAAGAAGGGGCCACAGATACGCAGTATTTT.